These 16 T cell receptor beta chains were all obtained from the same sample, sequenced in a study of blood T cell repertoires in COVID-19. Some clones are missing from TCRdb's copy, which holds only in-frame ones; the method was immunoSEQ multiplex PCR. This table holds 90,000 to 100,000 clones, 82% found once. The sequencing input was peripheral blood. The receptors shown here come from a man in his 70s with active or convalescent COVID-19.

The chain recombines TRBV30 with TRBJ2-3; TRBD1 matches 9 bases. Germline V gene data show CDR1 as GTSNPN and CDR2 as SVGIG (reference sequence). V dropped 6 bases and J dropped 2; count of bases not matched to a gene: 9. The CDR3 covers 15 residues. The CDR3 bases are TGTGCCTGCAAACCCGGGACAGGGAACACAGATACGCAGTATTTT. Translating it yields CACKPGTGNTDTQYF.

This chain connects TRBV7-3 to TRBJ1-1; 7 nucleotides match TRBD1. This CDR3 contains 16 residues. Germline V gives CDR1 SGHTA, CDR2 FQGTGA. V gave up 1 base and J gave up 3 bases; unmatched junction bases: 8. The CDR3 nucleotides are TGTGCCAGCAGCTTAAACGAGGGGGCTAGGTACACTGAAGCTTTCTTT. Amino acid sequence: CASSLNEGARYTEAFF. Based on the CDR3 plus reference TRBV7-3 and TRBJ1-1, the full variable domain is GAGVSQTPSNKVTEKGKYVELRCDPISGHTALYWYRQSLGQGPEFLIYFQGTGAADDSGLPNDRFFAVRPEGSVSTLKIQRTERGDSAVYLCASSLNEGARYTEAFFGQGTRLTVV.

This clone occurred once. The chain is built from TRBV5-1 and TRBJ2-5; D not certain. V was shortened by 2 bases and J by 1 base, with 6 bases between the two germline ends. Germline-derived CDR1 and CDR2 are SGHRS and YFSETQ. This CDR3 has 13 amino acids. CDR3 sequence (DNA): TGCGCCAGCAGCTTCAGCGCCCAAGAGACCCAGTACTTC. Translation: CASSFSAQETQYF.

The chain combines TRBV5-1 with TRBJ1-5, with 7 bases identical to TRBD1. V shed 4 bases and J 4 bases; nucleotides not matched to a gene: 8. Germline V gives CDR1 SGHRS, CDR2 YFSETQ. The CDR3 totals 15 residues. The CDR3 loop is CASSPHAGQNQPQHF. As DNA, the CDR3 is TGCGCCAGCAGCCCCCACGCGGGACAGAATCAGCCCCAGCATTTT.

This clone has a single count. V usage is TRBV18 and J usage is TRBJ2-7; D not resolved. This CDR3 is 14 amino acids long. Trimming cost V 3 bases and J 2 bases, with 11 bases left between them. Germline V gene lookup returns CDR1 KGHSH and CDR2 LQKENI. CDR3 sequence reads: CASSPGRHAYEQYF. CDR3 in DNA: TGTGCCAGCTCACCTGGTAGACACGCCTACGAGCAGTACTTC.

The chain carries TRBV7-2 and TRBJ2-2; 13 bases fit TRBD2. The CDR3 has 16 residues. Per the germline V gene, CDR1 is SGHTA and CDR2 is FQGNSA. The trim removed 6 bases at V and 6 bases at J, leaving 7 bases unmatched. The CDR3, as DNA: TGTGCCAGCAGGACCGGGACTAGCGGGGCTGCCGGGGAGCTGTTTTTT. Amino acid sequence: CASRTGTSGAAGELFF.

This clone showed up just a few times. V is TRBV5-5 and J is TRBJ1-1; no clear D. Trimming stripped 0 bases from V and 3 bases from J, with 6 bases between. The CDR3 contains 13 residues. Germline values: CDR1 SGHKS, CDR2 YYEKEE (reference sequence). CDR3 residues: CASSLVQYTEAFF. The DNA for the CDR3 is TGTGCCAGCAGCTTGGTTCAGTACACTGAAGCTTTCTTT. The variable domain in full, completed from reference TRBV5-5 and TRBJ1-1, reads DAGVTQSPTHLIKTRGQQVTLRCSPISGHKSVSWYQQVLGQGPQFIFQYYEKEERGRGNFPDRFSARQFPNYSSELNVNALLLGDSALYLCASSLVQYTEAFFGQGTRLTVV.

This sequence joins TRBV21-1 and TRBJ1-4. TRBV21-1 is flagged as a pseudogene. The CDR3 is made up of 12 amino acids. DNA for the CDR3: TGTGCCAGCAGCAAAGTGAGTGAAAAACTGTTTTTT. Amino acid sequence: CASSKVSEKLFF.

This clone has more than one count but fewer than ten. This chain uses TRBV5-1 with TRBJ2-1; 12 bases are a match to TRBD2. The CDR3 loop spans 14 amino acids. V was pared by 1 base and J by 12 bases, with 5 bases of the junction left unmatched. CDR1 and CDR2 from the germline V gene are SGHRS and YFSETQ. The CDR3 loop reads CASSLPLAGGVQFF. DNA for the CDR3: TGCGCCAGCAGCTTGCCCCTAGCGGGGGGGGTGCAGTTCTTC.

This clone was detected only a few times. The chain carries TRBV10-3 and TRBJ1-6; no clear D gene. V was pared by 2 bases and J by 6 bases, with 11 bases between. This CDR3 has 15 amino acids. CDR1 ENHRY and CDR2 SYGVKD come from the germline V gene. CDR3 nucleotides: TGTGCCATCAGTGAGGAGGGCCTCCTTAATTCACCCCTCCACTTT. Protein sequence: CAISEEGLLNSPLHF.

V gene TRBV14 combines with J gene TRBJ1-4; D is possibly TRBD1 (5 bases). Trimming shortened V by 2 bases and J by 7 bases, and 8 bases separated the two germline ends. The CDR3 is 13 residues long. Germline CDR1 reads SGHDN; CDR2 reads FVKESK. CDR3 DNA: TGTGCCAGCAGCCAACAGACAGTTGAAAAACTGTTTTTT. Protein product: CASSQQTVEKLFF.

The V call is TRBV4-2, the J call TRBJ1-3, with 8 bases matching TRBD1. The CDR3 has 20 residues. Germline CDR1 LGHNA, CDR2 YNFKEQ. V lost 0 bases to trimming and J lost 0 bases; unmatched junction nucleotides: 13. CDR3 DNA: TGTGCCAGCAGCCAAGATAGGGGACAGGCGTTCGCCAGCTCTGGAAACACCATATATTTT. It encodes CASSQDRGQAFASSGNTIYF.

V gene TRBV5-4 combines with J gene TRBJ1-1, with D unresolved. The V gene's germline CDR1 is SGHNT and CDR2 YYREEE (reference sequence). V shed 0 bases and J shed 1 base, with 10 bases lying between them. This CDR3 is 15 amino acids long. The CDR3 reads CASSLAESGNTEAFF. The CDR3 region has the DNA TGTGCCAGCAGCTTGGCCGAGTCTGGGAACACTGAAGCTTTCTTT.

The chain joins TRBV7-2 to TRBJ1-2; 8 bases agree with TRBD1. Trimming cost V 5 bases and J 7 bases; bases outside gene matches: 9. Germline lookup yields CDR1 SGHTA and CDR2 FQGNSA. CDR3 length: 14 amino acids. In DNA form, the CDR3 reads TGTGCCAGCAGCCAAGGACAGGGAACTGTTGGCTACACCTTC. It yields the protein CASSQGQGTVGYTF.

This clone was recorded once. V usage is TRBV3-1 (or the pseudogene TRBV3-2) and J usage is TRBJ2-4, with a tentative D call TRBD1 (6 bases). In germline, CDR1 is LGHDT, CDR2 YNNKEL (reference sequence). The CDR3 extends over 16 amino acids. V was clipped by 5 bases and J by 16 bases, with 30 bases between them. The CDR3 region has the DNA TGTGCCAGCAGCTACAGTCCTCTCCCTGGGGACACTTTGTTATACTTC. This gives the protein CASSYSPLPGDTLLYF.

Only a few counts were recorded for this clone. The chain's CDR3 is CARHPNEQFF. CDR3 nucleotides: TGTGCCAGACATCCGAATGAGCAGTTCTTC. The rearrangement uses TRBV12-3 or TRBV12-4 and TRBJ2-1; D not resolved. Trimming left V 9 bases short and J 7 bases short, with 7 bases between. The CDR3 contains 10 residues.